The rows below give T cell receptor beta chains drawn from one sample of a study of blood T cells in healthy people across ages. Each CDR3 protein is one row after TCRdb ran MiXCR on the 5' RACE reads. The sample carries about 1.4 million distinct CDR3 sequences, 59% recorded once. The sequenced material came from blood. The source of these receptors is a man aged 18 to 30 in good health. The CDR3 runs from the conserved cysteine through the conserved F or W. The D gene is left open where the match is weak. Some rows have no size entry. The others give once, few or many, or a class for an expanded clone.

NA once TRBJ2-1 TRBV6-6 16 TGTGCCAGCAGTTACTCGAATATCCAAACCTTGGATGAGCAGTTCTTC CASSYSNIQTLDEQFF
TRBD1 NA TRBJ2-1 TRBV6-2/TRBV6-3 15 TGTGCCAGCAGTAGCCCCGACAGGGTTAACAATGAGCAGTTCTTC CASSSPDRVNNEQFF
NA NA TRBJ1-6 TRBV28 14 TGTGCCAGCAGCTGGGACATCGGGGTTTCACCCCTCCACTTT CASSWDIGVSPLHF
TRBD2 NA TRBJ2-5 TRBV29-1 13 TGCAGCGCGGGAGGGGGGACCCAAGAGACCCAGTACTTC CSAGGGTQETQYF
TRBD2 NA TRBJ2-1 TRBV20-1 18 TGCAGTGCTTTACTCCCCACGGGGGGGGCAGTGGGGGCGAATGAGCAGTTCTTC CSALLPTGGAVGANEQFF
TRBD1 few TRBJ2-7 TRBV7-9 15 TGTGCCAGCAGCACCGGGGCCAGGGGGCGAAGCGAGCAGTACTTC CASSTGARGRSEQYF
NA few TRBJ2-6 TRBV4-1 18 TGCGCCAGCAGCCAGATTCCGGGACAAGGGGCTGGGGCCAACGTCCTGACTTTC CASSQIPGQGAGANVLTF
NA NA TRBJ2-7 TRBV20-1 13 TGCAGTGCTAGAAAAACAGGGTCCTACGAGCAGTACTTC CSARKTGSYEQYF
NA NA TRBJ2-1 TRBV10-3 12 TGTGCCATCAGTGAGCCCTCGAATGAGCAGTTCTTC CAISEPSNEQFF
TRBD1 few TRBJ1-4 TRBV16 15 TGTGCCAGCAGCCGCGGGACAGGGGGCAGCGAAAAACTGTTTTTT CASSRGTGGSEKLFF
NA NA TRBJ2-5 TRBV2 14 TGTGCCAGCAAAACTAGCTCCATGCAAGAGACCCAGTACTTC CASKTSSMQETQYF
NA NA TRBJ2-1 TRBV12-3/TRBV12-4 16 TGTGCCAGCAGTTTTGCGTTAGAGCGGTACTACAATGAGCAGTTCTTC CASSFALERYYNEQFF
TRBD2 NA TRBJ2-7 TRBV29-1 16 TGCAGCGTTGAGGCGGGGGGGCCTCCGTTTTACAATGAGCAGTACTTC CSVEAGGPPFYNEQYF
TRBD1 NA TRBJ1-5 TRBV28 16 TGTGCCAGCAGTTCCCGGGACAGGGAAGGCAATCAGCCCCAGCATTTT CASSSRDREGNQPQHF
NA NA TRBJ2-5 TRBV25-1 14 TGTGCCAGCAGTGCGCACCGAACGGGGGAGACCCAGTACTTC CASSAHRTGETQYF
TRBD1 NA TRBJ1-4 TRBV25-1 16 TGTGCCAGCAGTGGGGGACAGTCAACAACTAATGAAAAACTGTTTTTT CASSGGQSTTNEKLFF
TRBD2 NA TRBJ2-1 TRBV6-4 14 TGTGCCAGCAGTGACGGGACTAGCGGGAGTGAGCAGTTCTTC CASSDGTSGSEQFF
NA few TRBJ2-3 TRBV29-1 11 TGCAGCGTTGTCTTTACAGATACGCAGTATTTT CSVVFTDTQYF
NA few TRBJ2-2 TRBV12-5 16 TGTGCTAGTGGTTTTGTGCCGGAAAGCGGCACCGGGGAGCTGTTTTTT CASGFVPESGTGELFF
NA NA TRBJ2-7 TRBV10-3 13 TGTGCCATCAGTGAGGTGAAGTTCTTCGAGCAGTACTTC CAISEVKFFEQYF
NA NA TRBJ2-3 TRBV3-1 13 TGTGCCAGCAGCCAAGCAGCAACAGATACGCAGTATTTT CASSQAATDTQYF
TRBD2 NA TRBJ2-1 TRBV27 14 TGTGCCAGCAGTTTAGCGGGGGGGCGGATTGAGCAGTTCTTC CASSLAGGRIEQFF
NA NA TRBJ2-3 TRBV20-1 14 TGCAGTGCTAGAGATGGCTCTTCGTGGGATACGCAGTATTTT CSARDGSSWDTQYF
NA NA TRBJ2-1 TRBV13 17 TGTGCCAGCAGCTTAAGGGAACAGGGCTACACATCGAATGAGCAGTTCTTC CASSLREQGYTSNEQFF
TRBD1 few TRBJ2-7 TRBV27 15 TGTGCCAGCAGTTTACTGGGACAGGGGGGCTACGAGCAGTACTTC CASSLLGQGGYEQYF
NA NA TRBJ2-3 TRBV20-1 19 TGCAGTGCTAGAGACCTGACAAGTTGGGGGGGGGCCAGCACAGATACGCAGTATTTT CSARDLTSWGGASTDTQYF
NA NA TRBJ2-7 TRBV10-2 13 TGCGCCAGCACCTCGGGGGAGTACTACGAGCAGTACTTC CASTSGEYYEQYF
NA NA TRBJ2-7 TRBV5-1 18 TGCGCCAGCAGCTCGCGTTTTAAAGGCGTTAAGAGGGGGTACGAGCAGTACTTC CASSSRFKGVKRGYEQYF
TRBD2 NA TRBJ2-7 TRBV6-6 16 TGTGCCAGCAGTACAGGGACTAGCGGGAGGATGGATGAGCAGTACTTC CASSTGTSGRMDEQYF
TRBD1 NA TRBJ1-4 TRBV7-9 15 TGTGCCAGTAGCTTTACCGGGACAGAAAATGAAAAACTGTTTTTT CASSFTGTENEKLFF
NA NA TRBJ2-7 TRBV3-1 13 TGTGCCAGCAGCCAAGATACTTTCTACGAGCAGTACTTC CASSQDTFYEQYF
NA NA TRBJ1-2 TRBV20-1 14 TGCAGTGCTTGGCACCGGGACGGAGGAAGGGGCTACACCTTC CSAWHRDGGRGYTF
NA NA TRBJ2-5 TRBV12-3/TRBV12-4 15 TGTGCCAGCAGTTTAGGGACGTCCCTCTCCGGGACCCAGTACTTC CASSLGTSLSGTQYF
TRBD1 NA TRBJ1-4 TRBV29-1 13 TGCAGCGTTGCGGACAGGGGGCTTGAAAAACTGTTTTTT CSVADRGLEKLFF
NA NA TRBJ1-2 TRBV12-3/TRBV12-4 12 TGTGCCAGCAGTTTCCGGGAGCAGGGCTACACCTTC CASSFREQGYTF
NA NA TRBJ2-7 TRBV7-9 14 TGTGCCAGCAGCTTAGCGAATCAGGGCCACGAGCAGTACTTC CASSLANQGHEQYF
TRBD2 NA TRBJ2-7 TRBV7-6 16 TGTGCCAGTAGCTTATACCCAGCGGGGGGCTCCTACGAGCAGTACTTC CASSLYPAGGSYEQYF
NA NA TRBJ1-5 TRBV4-1 14 TGCGCCAGCAGCCAAAACAGTTTCAATCAGCCCCAGCATTTT CASSQNSFNQPQHF
NA NA TRBJ1-2 TRBV27 13 TGTGCCAGCAGTCGTGGACGGATCTATGGCTACACCTTC CASSRGRIYGYTF
TRBD2 NA TRBJ2-1 TRBV9 14 TGTGCCAGCAGCGTAGGTCGGGAGGGTGATGAGCAGTTCTTC CASSVGREGDEQFF
TRBD1 once TRBJ2-7 TRBV29-1 14 TGCAGCGTTGAATCCGTCCAGGGGGCGGCCGAGCAGTACTTC CSVESVQGAAEQYF
TRBD2 few TRBJ2-3 TRBV25-1 17 TGTGCCAGCAGTGGGGGGACTAGCGGGATGAGCACAGATACGCAGTATTTT CASSGGTSGMSTDTQYF
TRBD2 NA TRBJ2-5 TRBV12-3/TRBV12-4 18 TGTGCCAGCAGCCACATTCCGGGACTAGCGGGAGAAGGAGAGACCCAGTACTTC CASSHIPGLAGEGETQYF
NA NA TRBJ2-7 TRBV5-1 15 TGCGCCAGCAGCTACTCCGGGACAAAGGCGGAGGCCCAGTACTTC CASSYSGTKAEAQYF
TRBD1 NA TRBJ2-5 TRBV4-1 16 TGCGCCAGCAGCCAAGACCAAGGGGGCGTGATGGAGACCCAGTACTTC CASSQDQGGVMETQYF